The 18 T cell receptor beta chains below were found in one sample sequenced in a study of shared clonotypes between healthy human individuals. Here immunoSEQ multiplex PCR was the method, and the copy in TCRdb shows in-frame clones only, minus some. This sample has some 630,000 clones; about 96% occur once, and the top ten carry about 0.12%. Cells designated naive CD8 were CD45RO-negative and were positively selected for CCR7, with terminally differentiated effector memory CD45RA+ cells excluded. The sample consisted of naive CD8+ T cells sorted from blood. These receptor sequences come from a woman in her thirties in good health.

This chain connects TRBV2 to TRBJ2-7; D may be TRBD1 (5 bases). Germline assignment: CDR1 SNHLY and CDR2 FYNNEI. CDR3 size: 15 residues. V lost 5 bases to trimming and J lost 6 bases, with 20 bases between them. CDR3 in amino acids: CASSQGLISLVEQYF. The CDR3 bases are TGTGCCAGCAGTCAGGGATTAATTTCTCTTGTCGAGCAGTACTTC.

The V call is TRBV28, the J call TRBJ2-3, with D unresolved. Germline lookup yields CDR1 MDHEN and CDR2 SYDVKM. V was trimmed by 6 bases and J by 0 bases, leaving 10 bases between them. The CDR3 has 14 amino acids. The DNA for the CDR3 is TGTGCCAGCAGCCATCAGTTAAGCACAGATACGCAGTATTTT. Protein: CASSHQLSTDTQYF.

The chain uses TRBV7-6 and TRBJ2-5; possibly TRBD2 for D (8 bases). Germline CDR1 SGHVS, CDR2 FNYEAQ. This CDR3 spans 16 amino acids. V was shortened by 0 bases and J by 2 bases, with 13 bases between the two germline ends. CDR3: CASSLAGRGRQETQYF. Written as DNA, the CDR3 is TGTGCCAGCAGCTTAGCCGGGAGGGGGCGGCAAGAGACCCAGTACTTC.

The V call is TRBV7-2, the J call TRBJ2-7; 9 bases match TRBD1. V dropped 4 bases and J dropped 4; count of bases not matched to a gene: 11. Germline values: CDR1 SGHTA, CDR2 FQGNSA. This CDR3 is built from 16 residues. This chain's CDR3 is CASSSTHTGGRYEQYF. The CDR3 coding sequence is TGTGCCAGCAGCTCCACCCATACAGGGGGCAGGTACGAGCAGTACTTC.

The chain employs TRBV5-6 and TRBJ2-7, with a possible D match to TRBD2 (6 bases). From germline, CDR1 is SGHDT and CDR2 YYEEEE. This CDR3 comprises 14 residues. Deletions cut 5 bases from V and 0 bases from J, with 12 bases between. CDR3 in DNA: TGTGCCAGCAGTTCGGGACTCGTCTCCTACGAGCAGTACTTC. It codes for CASSSGLVSYEQYF.

The chain has TRBV27 and TRBJ2-7; 7 bases match TRBD1. Trimming cost V 8 bases and J 5 bases; bases outside gene matches: 12. The V gene's germline CDR1 is MNHEY and CDR2 SMNVEV (reference sequence). The CDR3 has 14 residues. CDR3 DNA sequence: TGTGCCAGCGGGCTCAGACAGGGTGTGAACGAGCAGTACTTC. Encoded protein: CASGLRQGVNEQYF.

This chain links TRBV29-1 with TRBJ2-1, with unresolved D. Germline CDR1 is SQVTM and CDR2 is ANQGSEA. Between the trimmed V and J ends, which lost 3 bases and 4 bases, there was a span of 7 bases. The CDR3 is made up of 12 amino acids. The CDR3 nucleotides are TGCAGCGTTGATAATAGTTACAATGAGCAGTTCTTC. Encoded protein: CSVDNSYNEQFF.

Concerning this clone: This sample includes further DNA sequences coding for the same CDR3. The chain uses TRBV9 and TRBJ2-2; D unclear. Germline CDR1 reads SGDLS; CDR2 reads YYNGEE. Trimming stripped 3 bases from V and 5 bases from J, with 2 bases between. This CDR3 is built from 11 residues. CDR3 coding DNA: TGTGCCAGCAGCGATACCGGGGAGCTGTTTTTT. Translating gives CASSDTGELFF.

The chain employs TRBV18 and TRBJ2-7; the match to TRBD1 covers 8 bases. The CDR3 extends over 20 amino acids. V was pared by 2 bases and J by 0 bases, with 18 bases of the junction left unmatched. Germline V gene data show CDR1 as KGHSH and CDR2 as LQKENI. Written as DNA, the CDR3 is TGTGCCAGCTCACCAGACGGGCCAGGGGGCAGCCGCCTATACTCCTACGAGCAGTACTTC. Translation: CASSPDGPGGSRLYSYEQYF.

The rearrangement uses TRBV7-9 and TRBJ2-3; D ambiguous. Germline CDR1 SEHNR, CDR2 FQNEAQ (reference sequence). V was pared by 5 bases and J by 2 bases, with 11 bases between. This CDR3 contains 14 residues. The CDR3 DNA reads TGTGCCAGCAGCCCCGGGTATGACACAGATACGCAGTATTTT. Amino acids: CASSPGYDTDTQYF.

This rearrangement joins TRBV27 to TRBJ2-1; TRBD2 aligns across 14 bases. The CDR3 consists of 16 residues. Germline V lookup: CDR1 MNHEY, CDR2 SMNVEV (reference sequence). Germline trimming cut 4 bases from V and 8 bases from J; bases unmatched to any gene: 7. CDR3 in amino acids: CASSSGTSGSSHEQFF. Here the CDR3 DNA reads TGTGCCAGCAGTTCAGGGACTAGCGGGAGCTCGCATGAGCAGTTCTTC.

The CDR3 DNA follows: TGTGCCAGCAGCTTCATAGCGGAAGATGAGCAGTTCTTC. Residues: CASSFIAEDEQFF. This chain uses TRBV7-9 with TRBJ2-1; TRBD2 might be the D (6 bases). Trimming cost V 3 bases and J 8 bases, with 11 bases left between them. The CDR3 extends over 13 amino acids. Germline loops: CDR1 SEHNR, CDR2 FQNEAQ (reference sequence).

V is TRBV30 and J is TRBJ1-5; D gene uncertain. The CDR3 has 13 amino acids. Looked up from germline, CDR1 is GTSNPN and CDR2 is SVGIG (reference sequence). The V and J ends lost 0 bases and 5 bases respectively, with 8 bases between them. CDR3 sequence: CAWSVGPYQPQHF. DNA for the CDR3: TGTGCCTGGAGTGTTGGGCCCTATCAGCCCCAGCATTTT.

As concerns this clone: The sample carries other DNA sequences with the same CDR3. Here the CDR3 DNA reads TGTGCCAGCAGTTCCGGGGGCGGCCAGCCCCAGCATTTT. Translation: CASSSGGGQPQHF. The rearrangement links TRBV27 to TRBJ1-5; D may be TRBD1 (6 bases). This CDR3 region has 13 residues. With 4 bases removed from V and 7 bases from J, the gap between germline ends came to 11 bases. Germline V gene data show CDR1 as MNHEY and CDR2 as SMNVEV (reference sequence).

The CDR3 loop is CASSQSKVGERADTQYF. The CDR3 coding sequence is TGTGCCAGCAGCCAATCAAAGGTCGGGGAGCGGGCAGATACGCAGTATTTT. The genes are TRBV14 and TRBJ2-3, with D perhaps matching TRBD2 (6 bases). The CDR3 runs to 17 residues. The V end was cut by 2 bases, the J end by 4 bases, with 19 bases between. From germline, CDR1 is SGHDN and CDR2 FVKESK.

The chain couples TRBV2 to TRBJ2-7; D not certain. CDR1 is SNHLY, CDR2 FYNNEI, per germline. With 1 base removed from V and 2 bases from J, the gap between germline ends came to 6 bases. The CDR3 is made up of 13 amino acids. The CDR3, as DNA: TGTGCCAGCAGTGAAGTGACGGCCTACGAGCAGTACTTC. Its protein product is CASSEVTAYEQYF.

The J gene is TRBJ2-7, the V gene TRBV2; 8 positions match TRBD2. V was pared by 4 bases and J by 6 bases, with 5 bases of the junction left unmatched. The CDR3 loop spans 13 amino acids. CDR1 is SNHLY and CDR2 is FYNNEI in the germline V gene. The CDR3 DNA follows: TGTGCCAGCAGTGGCGGGACTAGTCGCGAGCAGTACTTC. This codes for CASSGGTSREQYF.

The chain combines TRBV7-3 with TRBJ2-7; 12 bases line up with TRBD2. The germline CDR1 and CDR2 sequences are SGHTA and FQGTGA. This CDR3 is 23 amino acids long. The J segment lost 0 bases and the V segment lost 0 bases, leaving 21 bases of the junction unmatched. CDR3 amino acids: CASSLTSRSAGLAGNRSSYEQYF. As DNA, the CDR3 is TGTGCCAGCAGCTTAACTAGTCGATCGGCCGGACTAGCGGGAAACCGGAGCTCCTACGAGCAGTACTTC.